Shown below are 25 T cell receptor beta chains from a single sample sequenced in a study of PD-1 and CTLA-4 blockade in melanoma. Assay: immunoSEQ multiplex PCR; the TCRdb copy retains only in-frame clones and omits some. The table shows tens of thousands of clones, with approximately 88% occurring only once. This sample comprised CD8+ T cells from peripheral blood, obtained before anti-PD-1 treatment. All receptors derive from a human donor with melanoma.

V gene TRBV10-2 combines with J gene TRBJ2-7, with D maybe TRBD1 (5 bases). The ends were cut back, 3 bases at V and 6 bases at J, with 9 bases in the middle. The CDR3 length is 12 residues. The germline V gene encodes CDR1 WSHSY and CDR2 SAAADI. CDR3 in amino acids: CASSDMTAEQYF. DNA of the CDR3: TGCGCCAGCAGTGATATGACAGCCGAGCAGTACTTC.

V usage is TRBV27 and J usage is TRBJ2-3; 10 bases match TRBD2. CDR1 and CDR2 (germline): MNHEY, SMNVEV (reference sequence). V was clipped by 4 bases and J by 0 bases; unmatched bases: 1. This CDR3 has 15 amino acids. This CDR3 is CASSSGLASTDTQYF. The CDR3 coding sequence is TGTGCCAGCAGTTCGGGACTAGCGAGCACAGATACGCAGTATTTT.

The CDR3 DNA is TGTGCCATTCCCGCACGGAACCGCTATGGCTACACCTTC. Translating it yields CAIPARNRYGYTF. This sequence joins TRBV10-3 and TRBJ1-2; D unclear. The CDR3 has 13 residues. Between the trimmed V and J ends, which lost 9 bases and 4 bases, there was a span of 15 bases. Germline values: CDR1 ENHRY, CDR2 SYGVKD.

This sequence joins TRBV4-2 and TRBJ2-2, with D unresolved. Trimming pared 1 base from V and 3 bases from J, leaving 9 bases between. CDR1 LGHNA and CDR2 YNFKEQ come from the germline V gene. The CDR3 consists of 15 residues. The DNA of the CDR3 is TGTGCCAGCAGCCAAGTATTCGGAGACACCGGGGAGCTGTTTTTT. Amino acid sequence: CASSQVFGDTGELFF.

In nucleotides, the CDR3 is TGTGCCAGCAGTTACGATGACAGCATCTACGAGCAGTACTTC. Amino acids: CASSYDDSIYEQYF. This chain connects TRBV6-5 to TRBJ2-7; tentative D call: TRBD1 (5 bases). Germline V lookup: CDR1 MNHEY, CDR2 SVGAGI. The CDR3 covers 14 residues. Trimming took 2 bases from V and 3 from J, leaving 11 bases between them.

The chain recombines TRBV28 with TRBJ1-2, with TRBD1 as a possible D gene (6 bases). Germline CDR1 and CDR2: MDHEN and SYDVKM. CDR3 length: 15 residues. Trimming stripped 2 bases from V and 6 bases from J, with 16 bases between. The CDR3 here is CASSLLYRGQDGYTF. In DNA form, the CDR3 reads TGTGCCAGCAGTTTACTTTATCGGGGGCAAGATGGCTACACCTTC.

The genes are TRBV5-4 and TRBJ2-7; D gene uncertain. The CDR3 is made up of 13 amino acids. The germline V gene encodes CDR1 SGHNT and CDR2 YYREEE (reference sequence). V shed 2 bases and J shed 3 bases, with 9 bases lying between them. The CDR3 nucleotides read TGTGCCAGCAGCTTCCACGGAATCTACGAGCAGTACTTC. This translates into CASSFHGIYEQYF.

The chain employs TRBV30 and TRBJ1-6, with D hard to call. CDR1 and CDR2 from the germline V gene are GTSNPN and SVGIG (reference sequence). Between the trimmed V and J ends, which lost 1 base and 4 bases, there was a span of 8 bases. The CDR3 consists of 14 residues. The CDR3 here is CAWSADSYNSPLHF. DNA of the CDR3: TGTGCCTGGAGTGCAGACTCTTATAATTCACCCCTCCACTTT.

The CDR3 coding sequence is TGCGCCAGCAGGCTATGGGGACAGGGGAACACTGAAGCTTTCTTT. It specifies CASRLWGQGNTEAFF. The chain uses TRBV5-1 and TRBJ1-1; 9 nucleotides match TRBD1. The V gene's germline CDR1 is SGHRS and CDR2 YFSETQ. V trimming: 5 bases; J trimming: 1 base; junction bases outside the gene matches: 6. The CDR3 consists of 15 residues.

This rearrangement joins TRBV4-1 to TRBJ2-7, with TRBD2 identical over 8 bases. The germline V gene has CDR1 MGHRA and CDR2 YSYEKL. The CDR3 sequence is 15 residues long. V lost 6 bases and J lost 3; bases outside the gene matches: 10. CDR3 DNA: TGCGCCAGCAGATTCAGCGGGAGTGAAGGCTACGAGCAGTACTTC. Protein sequence: CASRFSGSEGYEQYF.

The chain couples TRBV19 to TRBJ2-1; 9 positions agree with TRBD2. Per the germline V gene, CDR1 is LNHDA and CDR2 is SQIVND (reference sequence). Unmatched junction bases numbered 4, after V lost 9 bases and J lost 4 bases. This CDR3 contains 13 residues. The CDR3 sequence is CASTLAGYNEQFF. For the CDR3, the DNA is TGTGCCAGCACACTAGCGGGTTACAATGAGCAGTTCTTC.

The V and J genes are TRBV9 and TRBJ2-1, with D possibly being TRBD2 (6 bases). CDR1 and CDR2 (germline): SGDLS, YYNGEE. The CDR3 loop spans 16 amino acids. V was clipped by 4 bases and J by 4 bases, with 18 bases between them. CDR3 DNA: TGTGCCAGCAGCCTGAAGGGGTGGGAGGCGTACAATGAGCAGTTCTTC. It translates to CASSLKGWEAYNEQFF.

The chain carries TRBV27 and TRBJ1-1; tentative D call: TRBD1 (5 bases). The ends were cut back, 0 bases at V and 5 bases at J, with 10 bases in the middle. Germline V lookup: CDR1 MNHEY, CDR2 SMNVEV (reference sequence). The length of the CDR3 is 14 residues. CDR3 in amino acids: CASSLSAGGTEAFF. The CDR3 bases are TGTGCCAGCAGTTTATCGGCGGGGGGGACTGAAGCTTTCTTT.

This chain uses TRBV11-3 with TRBJ1-2; D is possibly TRBD1 (6 bases). Between the trimmed V and J ends, which lost 5 bases and 7 bases, there was a span of 17 bases. The CDR3 consists of 14 residues. Germline CDR1 SGHNT, CDR2 YENEEA. CDR3 nucleotides: TGTGCCAGCAGCGGACCCGGCCAGGGGTGTGGCTACACCTTC. The encoded protein is CASSGPGQGCGYTF.

The CDR3 sequence is CASSLFLRELFF. The CDR3 DNA reads TGTGCCAGCAGCCTCTTCCTCAGGGAGCTGTTTTTT. The chain carries TRBV7-8 and TRBJ2-2; D not certain. V lost 5 bases, J lost 9 bases, and 10 bases lay in between. CDR1 and CDR2 from the germline V gene are SGHVS and FQNEAQ. There are 12 residues in the CDR3. The variable domain in full, completed from reference TRBV7-8 and TRBJ2-2, reads GAGVSQSPRYKVAKRGQDVALRCDPISGHVSLFWYQQALGQGPEFLTYFQNEAQLDKSGLPSDRFFAERPEGSVSTLKIQRTQQEDSAVYLCASSLFLRELFFGEGSRLTVL.

V and J are TRBV29-1 and TRBJ1-3, with 9 bases that match TRBD1. This CDR3 is 13 amino acids long. Losses at the gene ends were 5 bases for V and 4 bases for J; bases not matched to a gene: 3. Germline CDR1 is SQVTM and CDR2 is ANQGSEA. This CDR3 reads CSVRQGVGNTIYF. CDR3 nucleotides: TGCAGCGTTCGACAGGGGGTAGGAAACACCATATATTTT.

V and J are TRBV30 and TRBJ1-5, with a possible D match to TRBD1 (5 bases). Germline V lookup: CDR1 GTSNPN, CDR2 SVGIG (reference sequence). The CDR3 has 14 amino acids. Trimming removed 5 bases at V and 2 bases at J, with 13 bases between. The CDR3, as DNA: TGTGCCTGGGCCCCAGGGAGCGGCAATCAGCCCCAGCATTTT. Translating it yields CAWAPGSGNQPQHF.

The chain combines TRBV25-1 with TRBJ2-7; 10 positions agree with TRBD1. The germline CDR1 and CDR2 sequences are MGHDK and SYGVNS. J lost 2 bases, V lost 3 bases, and 1 base had no gene match. The CDR3 is 14 residues long. The CDR3 coding sequence is TGTGCCAGCAGTGAGACAGGGGGCCCCTACGAGCAGTACTTC. Protein: CASSETGGPYEQYF.

In nucleotides, the CDR3 is TGTGCCAGCAACCCCTCCCGACAGGGGGCGGGCAATGAGCAGTTCTTC. Its protein is CASNPSRQGAGNEQFF. The chain joins TRBV21-1 to TRBJ2-1; TRBD1, the table's D call, was not compared with the DNA. TRBV21-1 is recorded as a pseudogene. There are 16 residues in the CDR3.

The gene calls are TRBV30 and TRBJ2-7, with TRBD1 identical over 8 bases. The V segment lost 0 bases and the J segment 2 bases; nucleotides outside the gene matches: 9. Germline CDR1 reads GTSNPN; CDR2 reads SVGIG (reference sequence). CDR3 length: 16 residues. This chain's CDR3 is CAWSVQGQGAPYEQYF. DNA for the CDR3: TGTGCCTGGAGTGTACAGGGGCAGGGGGCGCCCTACGAGCAGTACTTC.

The chain couples TRBV7-8 to TRBJ1-5; tentative D call: TRBD1 (6 bases). CDR1 is SGHVS and CDR2 is FQNEAQ in the germline V gene. The V and J ends lost 4 bases and 3 bases respectively, with 10 bases between them. CDR3 length: 14 amino acids. The CDR3 sequence is CASSSTGSNQPQHF. The CDR3 DNA is TGTGCCAGCAGCTCGACAGGCTCCAATCAGCCCCAGCATTTT.

The chain couples TRBV14 to TRBJ1-2, with no clear D. This CDR3 is built from 17 residues. Trimming removed 4 bases at V and 4 bases at J, with 22 bases between. Germline values: CDR1 SGHDN, CDR2 FVKESK. In DNA form, the CDR3 reads TGTGCCAGCAGCCCCCCCCTACCAACACCGCGAGGCTATGGCTACACCTTC. Protein: CASSPPLPTPRGYGYTF.

This rearrangement joins TRBV6-1 to TRBJ1-6; no clear D. V was trimmed by 3 bases and J by 0 bases, leaving 3 bases between them. This CDR3 is 14 amino acids long. The germline V gene encodes CDR1 MNHNS and CDR2 SASEGT. This CDR3 reads CASSDSSYNSPLHF. CDR3 coding DNA: TGTGCCAGCAGTGACAGCTCCTATAATTCACCCCTCCACTTT.

V and J are TRBV28 and TRBJ1-5; 7 bases match TRBD1. This CDR3 contains 15 residues. V shed 5 bases, J shed 1 base, and the junction held 5 bases outside the gene matches. Germline CDR1 MDHEN, CDR2 SYDVKM. The CDR3 region is CASSTSGGSNQPQHF. CDR3 coding DNA: TGTGCCAGCAGTACGTCAGGGGGGAGCAATCAGCCCCAGCATTTT. The full variable domain, in which reference TRBV28 and TRBJ1-5 provide the parts outside the CDR3, is DVKVTQSSRYLVKRTGEKVFLECVQDMDHENMFWYRQDPGLGLRLIYFSYDVKMKEKGDIPEGYSVSREKKERFSLILESASTNQTSMYLCASSTSGGSNQPQHFGDGTRLSIL.

This chain uses TRBV11-3 with TRBJ2-1; 9 nucleotides align to TRBD2. Germline V gives CDR1 SGHNT, CDR2 YENEEA. The CDR3 is 15 residues long. With 6 bases clipped from V and 9 bases from J, the junction kept 12 bases outside the gene matches. CDR3 amino acids: CASSPGTSSLGEQFF. The CDR3, as DNA: TGTGCCAGCAGTCCCGGGACTAGCTCTTTGGGTGAGCAGTTCTTC.